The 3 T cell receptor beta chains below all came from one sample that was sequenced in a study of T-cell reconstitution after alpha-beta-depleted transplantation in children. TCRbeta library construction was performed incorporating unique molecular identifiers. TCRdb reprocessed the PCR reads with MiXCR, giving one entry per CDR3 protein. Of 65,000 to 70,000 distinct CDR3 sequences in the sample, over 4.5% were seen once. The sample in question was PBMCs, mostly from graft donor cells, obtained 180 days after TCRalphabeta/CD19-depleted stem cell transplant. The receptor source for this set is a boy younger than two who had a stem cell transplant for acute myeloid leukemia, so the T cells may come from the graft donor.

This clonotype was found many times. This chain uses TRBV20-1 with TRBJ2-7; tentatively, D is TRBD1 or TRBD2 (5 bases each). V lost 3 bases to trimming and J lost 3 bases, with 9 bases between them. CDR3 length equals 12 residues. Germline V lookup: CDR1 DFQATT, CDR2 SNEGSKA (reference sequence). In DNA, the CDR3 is TGCAGTGCTAGTCGGGGCGGCTACGAGCAGTACGTC. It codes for CSASRGGYEQYV.

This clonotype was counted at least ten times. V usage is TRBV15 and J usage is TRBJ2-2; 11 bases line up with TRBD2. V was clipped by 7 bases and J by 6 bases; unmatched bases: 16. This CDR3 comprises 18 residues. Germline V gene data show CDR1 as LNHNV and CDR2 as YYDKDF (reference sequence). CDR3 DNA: TGTGCCACCACCACGACTATTAGCGGGGGGGCCGGTCCCGGGGAGCTGTTTTTT. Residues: CATTTTISGGAGPGELFF. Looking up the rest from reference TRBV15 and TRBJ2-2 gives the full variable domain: DAMVIQNPRYQVTQFGKPVTLSCSQTLNHNVMYWYQQKSSQAPKLLFHYYDKDFNNEADTPDNFQSRRPNTSFCFLDIRSPGLGDTAMYLCATTTTISGGAGPGELFFGEGSRLTVL.

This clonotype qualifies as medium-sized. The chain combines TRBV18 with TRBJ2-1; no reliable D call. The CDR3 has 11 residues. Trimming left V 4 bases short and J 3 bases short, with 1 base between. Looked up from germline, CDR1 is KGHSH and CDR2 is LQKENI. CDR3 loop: CASSRYNEQFF. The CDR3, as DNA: TGTGCCAGCTCACGCTACAATGAGCAGTTCTTC.